One sample yielded the 24 T cell receptor beta chains listed below, sequenced in a study of Ad26.COV2.S vaccination and SARS-CoV-2 variants. Stated treatment: about 20 received Ad26.COV2.S at low or high dose, single or two shots; roughly five received placebo; per-sample allocation not given. Sampling happened 63 days after the first vaccine or placebo injection. The repertoire was sequenced with immunoSEQ multiplex PCR; TCRdb's copy has only in-frame clones and lacks some. The sample includes about 680,000 clones, approximately 88% of them seen just once. The sequences come from peripheral blood, collected in a trial of Ad26.COV2.S vaccine versus placebo. Source of these receptors: a person aged 18 to 59 who received the Ad26.COV2.S COVID-19 vaccine or a placebo.

This chain uses TRBV30 with TRBJ1-5; 9 positions match TRBD1. Germline V gene sequence: CDR1 GTSNPN, CDR2 SVGIG (reference sequence). V was clipped by 1 base and J by 7 bases; unmatched bases: 2. The CDR3 totals 13 residues. As DNA, the CDR3 is TGTGCCTGGAGTGGGACAGGGGAACAGCCCCAGCATTTT. This gives the protein CAWSGTGEQPQHF.

The table lists this clone with a count of one. V usage is TRBV7-6 and J usage is TRBJ2-7; D assignment may be TRBD1 or TRBD2 (5 bases each). The CDR3 covers 17 residues. Per germline, CDR1 SGHVS and CDR2 FNYEAQ. V was cut by 5 bases and J by 2 bases, with 22 bases left in between. DNA for the CDR3: TGTGCCAGCAGCGACCACCCATCCGGGACGGGAACCTACGAGCAGTACTTC. Amino acid sequence: CASSDHPSGTGTYEQYF.

V is TRBV5-6 and J is TRBJ2-7; TRBD1 agrees at 7 bases. The trim removed 4 bases at V and 0 bases at J, leaving 4 bases unmatched. The length of the CDR3 is 14 residues. Germline V gene sequence: CDR1 SGHDT, CDR2 YYEEEE. As DNA, the CDR3 is TGTGCCAGCAGCCCGGGACAGTCCTCCTACGAGCAGTACTTC. This gives the protein CASSPGQSSYEQYF.

The V and J genes are TRBV29-1 and TRBJ2-2; TRBD1 or TRBD2 may be the D gene (5 bases each). V was shortened by 4 bases and J by 1 base, with 10 bases between the two germline ends. The CDR3 consists of 14 residues. CDR1 is SQVTM, CDR2 ANQGSEA, per germline. CDR3 bases: TGCAGCGTTGGGTGGGGACGGAACACCGGGGAGCTGTTTTTT. Translated, it gives CSVGWGRNTGELFF.

The chain has TRBV7-2 and TRBJ2-7; 7 nucleotides align to TRBD1. V shed 5 bases and J 0 bases; nucleotides not matched to a gene: 7. The CDR3 covers 15 residues. Germline loops: CDR1 SGHTA, CDR2 FQGNSA. CDR3 sequence reads: CASSPGGTASYEQYF. In nucleotides, the CDR3 is TGTGCCAGCAGCCCTGGTGGGACAGCCTCCTACGAGCAGTACTTC.

J is TRBJ2-3 and V is TRBV4-3; 9 positions match TRBD2. After removal of 3 bases from V and 3 bases from J, the junction contained 1 base not matched to a gene. Germline CDR1 LGHNA, CDR2 YSLEER. The CDR3 is 14 residues long. The CDR3 DNA reads as TGCGCCAGCAGCCACAGCGGGGGGACAGATACGCAGTATTTT. Translation gives CASSHSGGTDTQYF.

V is TRBV19 and J is TRBJ1-1; a possible D gene is TRBD1 (6 bases). Trimming shortened V by 3 bases and J by 1 base, and 9 bases separated the two germline ends. CDR3 length: 14 residues. CDR1 is LNHDA and CDR2 is SQIVND in the germline V gene (reference sequence). The CDR3 region has the DNA TGTGCCAGTAGTATCGGGGGCCCGAACACTGAAGCTTTCTTT. This gives the protein CASSIGGPNTEAFF.

This sequence joins TRBV15 and TRBJ1-1, with D unresolved. V lost 3 bases to trimming and J lost 10 bases, with 18 bases between them. The CDR3 is 14 residues long. Per germline, CDR1 LNHNV and CDR2 YYDKDF (reference sequence). CDR3 loop: CATSRPGEGVGAFF. CDR3 in DNA: TGTGCCACCAGCAGGCCCGGAGAGGGTGTAGGAGCTTTCTTT.

The V and J genes are TRBV5-5 and TRBJ2-5, with TRBD1 matching over 10 bases. CDR1 is SGHKS, CDR2 YYEKEE, per germline (reference sequence). Trimming cost V 6 bases and J 2 bases; bases outside gene matches: 10. The CDR3 consists of 16 residues. CDR3 DNA: TGTGCCAGCAACATGGGGGACAGGGGTAGTCAAGAGACCCAGTACTTC. Its protein product is CASNMGDRGSQETQYF. Full variable domain (rest looked up from reference TRBV5-5 and TRBJ2-5): DAGVTQSPTHLIKTRGQQVTLRCSPISGHKSVSWYQQVLGQGPQFIFQYYEKEERGRGNFPDRFSARQFPNYSSELNVNALLLGDSALYLCASNMGDRGSQETQYFGPGTRLLVL.

This rearrangement joins TRBV6-6 to TRBJ1-3; D not resolved. The V end was cut by 1 base, the J end by 0 bases, with 7 bases between. The germline V gene encodes CDR1 MNHNY and CDR2 SVGAGI (reference sequence). The CDR3 contains 15 residues. For the CDR3, the DNA is TGTGCCAGCAGTTACTACCCGAGCTCTGGAAACACCATATATTTT. Its translation is CASSYYPSSGNTIYF.

V is TRBV5-4 and J is TRBJ2-1; tentatively, D is TRBD2 (5 bases). Per germline, CDR1 SGHNT and CDR2 YYREEE (reference sequence). V dropped 4 bases and J dropped 5 bases, with 16 bases sitting between them. This CDR3 contains 15 residues. The chain's CDR3 is CASSPFAGGNNEQFF. The CDR3 nucleotides are TGTGCCAGCAGCCCCTTCGCGGGCGGCAACAATGAGCAGTTCTTC.

This sequence joins TRBV6-5 and TRBJ1-6; D gene ambiguous. Germline V CDR1 and CDR2: MNHEY, SVGAGI. This CDR3 is 12 amino acids long. V was trimmed by 8 bases and J by 9 bases, leaving 11 bases between them. The CDR3 sequence is CASRGIGSPLHF. The CDR3 DNA reads TGTGCCAGCCGGGGAATAGGTTCACCCCTCCACTTT.

With regard to this clone: One end of the junction varies from germline; a read error may be responsible. The V call is TRBV12-3 or TRBV12-4, the J call TRBJ2-7; D is possibly TRBD1 or TRBD2 (5 bases each). There are 13 residues in the CDR3. As DNA, the CDR3 is TGTGCCAGCGCCGGGACCTACTCCTCCGAGCAGTACTTC. It encodes CASAGTYSSEQYF.

V is TRBV5-6 and J is TRBJ2-5; D gene uncertain. Trimming took 0 bases from V and 5 from J, leaving 11 bases between them. The germline V gene has CDR1 SGHDT and CDR2 YYEEEE. The CDR3 runs to 14 residues. The CDR3 nucleotides are TGTGCCAGCAGCTTGGCCAATAGGCCGGAGACCCAGTACTTC. As protein: CASSLANRPETQYF.

With respect to this clone: This sample includes further DNA sequences coding for the same CDR3. The V gene is TRBV3-1 (or the pseudogene TRBV3-2), the J gene TRBJ1-5, with D unclear. The germline gives CDR1 LGHDT, CDR2 YNNKEL (reference sequence). Trimming took off 1 base at V and 3 bases at J, with 4 bases between the two ends. The CDR3 loop spans 13 amino acids. The CDR3 DNA follows: TGTGCCAGCAGCCAAGGACCCAATCAGCCCCAGCATTTT. It yields the protein CASSQGPNQPQHF.

This rearrangement joins TRBV19 to TRBJ1-2, with TRBD1 matching 12 bases. This CDR3 has 16 amino acids. V lost 5 bases, J lost 7 bases, and 11 bases stayed unmatched. Germline-derived CDR1 and CDR2 are LNHDA and SQIVND (reference sequence). The CDR3 region is CASSLSSGQGAGGYTF. Written as DNA, the CDR3 is TGTGCCAGTAGTCTTTCTTCGGGACAGGGGGCTGGTGGCTACACCTTC. The full variable domain, completed using reference TRBV19 and TRBJ1-2, is DGGITQSPKYLFRKEGQNVTLSCEQNLNHDAMYWYRQDPGQGLRLIYYSQIVNDFQKGDIAEGYSVSREKKESFPLTVTSAQKNPTAFYLCASSLSSGQGAGGYTFGSGTRLTVV.

The chain carries TRBV5-1 and TRBJ1-1; D ambiguous. The V end was cut by 2 bases, the J end by 3 bases, with 8 bases between. CDR1 and CDR2 from the germline V gene are SGHRS and YFSETQ. The CDR3 consists of 13 residues. CDR3 in DNA: TGCGCCAGCAGCTTTTATCTGGACACTGAAGCTTTCTTT. Translating it yields CASSFYLDTEAFF. Filled out from reference TRBV5-1 and TRBJ1-1, the complete variable domain reads KAGVTQTPRYLIKTRGQQVTLSCSPISGHRSVSWYQQTPGQGLQFLFEYFSETQRNKGNFPGRFSGRQFSNSRSEMNVSTLELGDSALYLCASSFYLDTEAFFGQGTRLTVV.

The rearrangement joins TRBV19 to TRBJ1-3, with unresolved D. This CDR3 is built from 16 residues. CDR1 and CDR2 from the germline V gene are LNHDA and SQIVND (reference sequence). V was trimmed by 4 bases and J by 3 bases, leaving 16 bases between them. For the CDR3, the DNA is TGTGCCAGTAGTACCCCGGGCCACGCTGATGGAAACACCATATATTTT. It is translated as CASSTPGHADGNTIYF.

V is TRBV5-1 and J is TRBJ2-5; 7 bases are shared with TRBD1. Germline CDR1 reads SGHRS; CDR2 reads YFSETQ. The CDR3 is 14 residues long. The trim removed 3 bases at V and 2 bases at J, leaving 4 bases unmatched. In DNA form, the CDR3 reads TGCGCCAGCAGCTCGGGACAGCTTCAAGAGACCCAGTACTTC. It translates to CASSSGQLQETQYF.

The chain has TRBV11-2 and TRBJ2-1; TRBD2 aligns across 9 bases. Looked up from germline, CDR1 is SGHAT and CDR2 is FQNNGV. V shed 5 bases and J 3 bases; nucleotides not matched to a gene: 14. This CDR3 has 18 amino acids. The DNA for the CDR3 is TGTGCCAGCAGCCCGATACTAGCGGGCGCCGCTCTCTACAATGAGCAGTTCTTC. Its protein is CASSPILAGAALYNEQFF.

The V and J genes are TRBV5-8 and TRBJ1-5; 7 bases agree with TRBD1. V lost 0 bases to trimming and J lost 2 bases; unmatched junction nucleotides: 5. CDR3 length: 16 amino acids. Germline CDR1 and CDR2: SGHTS and YDEGEE. CDR3 coding DNA: TGTGCCAGCAGCTTGGTCAGGGGGACGGGCAATCAGCCCCAGCATTTT. Translating it yields CASSLVRGTGNQPQHF.

The V gene is TRBV27, the J gene TRBJ2-2; 9 bases match TRBD2. Trimming took 3 bases from V and 7 from J; bases not matched to a gene: 6. Per germline, CDR1 MNHEY and CDR2 SMNVEV (reference sequence). The CDR3 runs to 15 residues. CDR3 DNA sequence: TGTGCCAGCAGTTTCGTAGCGGGAGCAGTCGGGGAGCTGTTTTTT. Translated: CASSFVAGAVGELFF.

CDR3 nucleotide sequence: TGTGCCAGCAGCATTCCCGGGACTAGCGCCTACAATGAGCAGTTCTTC. This gives the protein CASSIPGTSAYNEQFF. The chain links TRBV9 to TRBJ2-1; 10 positions match TRBD2. V gave up 4 bases and J gave up 2 bases; unmatched junction bases: 6. The CDR3 contains 16 residues. Germline V lookup: CDR1 SGDLS, CDR2 YYNGEE.

The rearrangement uses TRBV9 and TRBJ2-1; D remains unclear. The germline V and J ends were trimmed by 4 bases and 3 bases, with 11 bases remaining between them. In germline, CDR1 is SGDLS, CDR2 YYNGEE. The CDR3 length is 14 residues. CDR3 amino acids: CASSNLAYYNEQFF. The CDR3 DNA reads TGTGCCAGCAGCAATCTGGCTTACTACAATGAGCAGTTCTTC.